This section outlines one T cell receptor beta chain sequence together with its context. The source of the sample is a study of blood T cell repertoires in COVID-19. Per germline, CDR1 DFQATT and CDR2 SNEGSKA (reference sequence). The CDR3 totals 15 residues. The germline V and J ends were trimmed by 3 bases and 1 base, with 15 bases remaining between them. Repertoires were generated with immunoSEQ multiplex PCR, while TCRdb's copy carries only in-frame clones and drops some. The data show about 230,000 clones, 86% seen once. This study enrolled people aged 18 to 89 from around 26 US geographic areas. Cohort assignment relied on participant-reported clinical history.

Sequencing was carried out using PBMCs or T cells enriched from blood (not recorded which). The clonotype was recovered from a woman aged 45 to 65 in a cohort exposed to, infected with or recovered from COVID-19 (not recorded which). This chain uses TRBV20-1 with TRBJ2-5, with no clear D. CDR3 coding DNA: TGCAGTGCTAGTGGTTCATCAACGGGCCAAGAGACCCAGTACTTC. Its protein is CSASGSSTGQETQYF.